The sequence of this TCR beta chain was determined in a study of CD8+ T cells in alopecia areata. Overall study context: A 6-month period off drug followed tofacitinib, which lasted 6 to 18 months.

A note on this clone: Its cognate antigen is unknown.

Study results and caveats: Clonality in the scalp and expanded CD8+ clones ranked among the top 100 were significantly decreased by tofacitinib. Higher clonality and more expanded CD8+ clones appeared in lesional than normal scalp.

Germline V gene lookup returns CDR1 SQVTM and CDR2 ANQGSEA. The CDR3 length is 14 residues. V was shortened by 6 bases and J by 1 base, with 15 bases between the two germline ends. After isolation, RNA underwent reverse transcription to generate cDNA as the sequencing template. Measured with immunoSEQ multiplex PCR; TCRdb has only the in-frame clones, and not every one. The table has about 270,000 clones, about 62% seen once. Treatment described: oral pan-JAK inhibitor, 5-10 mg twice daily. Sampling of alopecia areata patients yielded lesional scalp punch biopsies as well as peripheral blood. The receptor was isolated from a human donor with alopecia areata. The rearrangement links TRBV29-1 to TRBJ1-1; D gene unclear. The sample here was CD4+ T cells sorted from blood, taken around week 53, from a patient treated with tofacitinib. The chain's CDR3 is CSVSPGVGNTEAFF. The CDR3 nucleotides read TGCAGCGTCAGTCCCGGTGTGGGGAACACTGAAGCTTTCTTT.